This T cell receptor beta chain was sequenced during a study of breast tumors, draining lymph nodes, adjacent tissues. Per the germline V gene, CDR1 is MNHEY and CDR2 is SMNVEV (reference sequence). CDR3 size: 16 residues. V was pared by 4 bases and J by 3 bases, with 3 bases of the junction left unmatched. TCRdb re-derived calls from the multiplex PCR reads in MiXCR, one entry per CDR3 protein. The top ten hold approximately 49% of the sample, which has more than 10,000 distinct CDR3 sequences, roughly 60% seen once. The sequenced material came from tumor-adjacent breast tissue. The receptor's source is a female donor with breast cancer. Some clones in this sample may be carry-over from other donors' samples. V and J are TRBV27 and TRBJ2-3; 14 nucleotides match TRBD2. The CDR3 is CASSSRLAGGTDTQYF. Here the CDR3 DNA reads TGTGCCAGCAGTTCCCGACTAGCGGGGGGGACAGATACGCAGTATTTT.